This T cell receptor beta chain was captured in a study of early T cells in non-severe SARS-CoV-2 infection. Study-wide background: Sequencing of unsorted whole blood was done on bulk RNA, leaving chains unpaired.

The germline V and J ends were trimmed by 4 bases and 6 bases, with 13 bases remaining between them. CDR3 size: 13 residues. From germline, CDR1 is SGHDT and CDR2 YYEEEE. As part of library construction, unique molecular identifiers were attached to individual cDNA molecules. MiXCR, run by TCRdb on the 5' RACE reads, gives a single entry per CDR3 protein. The sample has tens of thousands of distinct CDR3 sequences, roughly 9.7% seen once; the top ten hold around 8.3%. The source is an adult who was a healthcare worker with PCR-confirmed SARS-CoV-2 infection or an uninfected control (not recorded which). Input material: whole blood. The V gene is TRBV5-6, the J gene TRBJ1-2; D is possibly TRBD1 (6 bases). DNA for the CDR3: TGTGCCAGCAGCCGCCGGACAGCAGATGGCTACACCTTC. Its translation: CASSRRTADGYTF.